Below, 27 T cell receptor beta chains from the same sample are listed, as sequenced in a study of shared clonotypes between healthy human individuals. Only CD45RO-negative cells positively selected for CCR7 counted as naive CD8 cells, so terminally differentiated effector memory CD45RA+ cells were excluded. TCRdb's copy holds only in-frame clones and misses some; the assay was immunoSEQ multiplex PCR. Among hundreds of thousands of clones, 95% to 96% were seen once, and the ten largest hold roughly 0.1%. Sequenced input: naive CD8+ T cells sorted from blood. Receptor source: a young woman in good health.

The rearrangement links TRBV7-8 to TRBJ2-7; D is uncertain. This CDR3 is 16 amino acids long. Per the germline V gene, CDR1 is SGHVS and CDR2 is FQNEAQ. The V end was cut by 5 bases, the J end by 0 bases, with 17 bases between. The CDR3 is CASSPYLGPDSYEQYF. The CDR3, as DNA: TGTGCCAGCAGCCCATATTTAGGGCCCGACTCCTACGAGCAGTACTTC.

The rearrangement links TRBV27 to TRBJ2-1; D is uncertain. The CDR3 has 15 amino acids. The V gene's germline CDR1 is MNHEY and CDR2 SMNVEV (reference sequence). V was clipped by 5 bases and J by 2 bases, with 13 bases between them. CDR3 in amino acids: CASSLRSVTYNEQFF. The CDR3 DNA is TGTGCCAGCAGTCTAAGGTCCGTAACCTACAATGAGCAGTTCTTC.

The V call is TRBV2, the J call TRBJ2-7; D perhaps matches TRBD1 (6 bases). This CDR3 is 12 amino acids long. The germline gives CDR1 SNHLY, CDR2 FYNNEI. V lost 8 bases and J 6 bases, leaving 14 bases between the germline ends. CDR3 sequence: CASSRQGFEQYF. DNA for the CDR3: TGTGCCAGCTCCCGCCAGGGGTTCGAGCAGTACTTC.

This rearrangement joins TRBV19 to TRBJ2-7, with TRBD2 matching 10 bases. Looked up from germline, CDR1 is LNHDA and CDR2 is SQIVND (reference sequence). V shed 2 bases, J shed 3 bases, and the junction held 4 bases outside the gene matches. The CDR3 totals 15 residues. The CDR3 is CASSILLAGDYEQYF. In DNA, the CDR3 is TGTGCCAGTAGTATACTGCTAGCGGGAGACTACGAGCAGTACTTC.

This chain links TRBV28 with TRBJ2-1, with no clear D. Germline V CDR1 and CDR2: MDHEN, SYDVKM. This CDR3 has 12 amino acids. The ends were cut back, 3 bases at V and 4 bases at J, with 4 bases in the middle. The DNA of the CDR3 is TGTGCCAGCAGTTTGTTATACAATGAGCAGTTCTTC. Translating gives CASSLLYNEQFF.

CDR3 sequence (DNA): TGTGCCACCACTTCAGCATATGGCTACACCTTC. Translated, it gives CATTSAYGYTF. The J gene is TRBJ1-2, the V gene TRBV7-9, with D hard to call. The V gene lost 10 bases and the J gene lost 5 bases, with 11 bases spanning the gap. The CDR3 contains 11 residues. From germline, CDR1 is SEHNR and CDR2 FQNEAQ (reference sequence).

The chain employs TRBV4-1 and TRBJ2-7; D call uncertain. Trimming left V 3 bases short and J 2 bases short, with 8 bases between. Germline V gene data show CDR1 as MGHRA and CDR2 as YSYEKL. The CDR3 sequence is 13 residues long. As DNA, the CDR3 is TGCGCCAGCAGCCAGGGCCCCCCCTACGAGCAGTACTTC. Residues: CASSQGPPYEQYF.

The rearrangement links TRBV5-6 to TRBJ2-7; D gene ambiguous. Germline V gene sequence: CDR1 SGHDT, CDR2 YYEEEE. The CDR3 totals 13 residues. Trimming shortened V by 1 base and J by 7 bases, and 12 bases separated the two germline ends. Written as DNA, the CDR3 is TGTGCCAGCAGCTTGAAAACCGACCTGGAGCAGTACTTC. Its translation is CASSLKTDLEQYF.

Here the CDR3 DNA reads TGTGCCAGCAGCTTGGGGGACCCGAATCAGCCCCAGCATTTT. Encoded protein: CASSLGDPNQPQHF. This chain links TRBV7-6 with TRBJ1-5; D may be TRBD1 (5 bases). Germline values: CDR1 SGHVS, CDR2 FNYEAQ. V was clipped by 3 bases and J by 4 bases, with 10 bases between them. The CDR3 loop spans 14 amino acids. Filled out from reference TRBV7-6 and TRBJ1-5, the complete variable domain reads GAGVSQSPRYKVTKRGQDVALRCDPISGHVSLYWYRQALGQGPEFLTYFNYEAQQDKSGLPNDRFSAERPEGSISTLTIQRTEQRDSAMYRCASSLGDPNQPQHFGDGTRLSIL.

This clone was found a few times. V gene TRBV4-2 combines with J gene TRBJ1-1, with 9 bases aligning to TRBD1. Germline CDR1 LGHNA, CDR2 YNFKEQ. Trimming took 2 bases from V and 3 from J; bases not matched to a gene: 7. The CDR3 has 16 residues. In DNA form, the CDR3 reads TGTGCCAGCAGCCAAAGGACAGGGGCGGTGGACACTGAAGCTTTCTTT. It translates to CASSQRTGAVDTEAFF.

The count of this clone is one. The CDR3 spells CASSLDVRGLFGNTIYF. The CDR3 DNA follows: TGTGCCAGCAGCTTAGATGTGAGGGGGCTATTTGGAAACACCATATATTTT. The rearrangement links TRBV11-3 to TRBJ1-3; 7 nucleotides agree with TRBD1. CDR1 is SGHNT, CDR2 YENEEA, per germline. CDR3 length: 17 amino acids. Trimming cost V 0 bases and J 3 bases; bases outside gene matches: 8.

The rearrangement joins TRBV13 to TRBJ2-1; 10 nucleotides align to TRBD2. CDR1 is PRHDT, CDR2 FYEKMQ, per germline (reference sequence). The CDR3 has 16 amino acids. The J segment lost 8 bases and the V segment lost 6 bases, leaving 13 bases of the junction unmatched. CDR3 in amino acids: CASSLEGLARVDEQFF. The CDR3 coding sequence is TGTGCCAGCAGTCTTGAGGGACTAGCGAGAGTAGATGAGCAGTTCTTC.

V is TRBV7-9 and J is TRBJ2-7; 7 bases are a match to TRBD1. The length of the CDR3 is 15 residues. Trimming removed 4 bases from V and 3 bases from J; junction bases left unmatched: 9. Germline V gives CDR1 SEHNR, CDR2 FQNEAQ (reference sequence). The CDR3 nucleotides read TGTGCCAGCAGCTCTGTATCGGGACAGAGCTACGAGCAGTACTTC. This gives the protein CASSSVSGQSYEQYF.

The chain carries TRBV7-9 and TRBJ2-1, with 7 bases that match TRBD2. The V gene's germline CDR1 is SEHNR and CDR2 FQNEAQ (reference sequence). The J segment lost 2 bases and the V segment lost 5 bases, leaving 15 bases of the junction unmatched. The CDR3 spans 18 residues. Here the CDR3 DNA reads TGTGCCAGCAGCCTGGGCCCTAGGTGGAGCGGGGCCTACAATGAGCAGTTCTTC. It specifies CASSLGPRWSGAYNEQFF.

This chain links TRBV27 with TRBJ2-7, with D hard to call. Trimming took 3 bases from V and 2 from J, leaving 8 bases between them. Germline-derived CDR1 and CDR2 are MNHEY and SMNVEV (reference sequence). The CDR3 loop spans 13 amino acids. CDR3 region: CASSLGDTYEQYF. In nucleotides, the CDR3 is TGTGCCAGCAGTTTGGGTGACACCTACGAGCAGTACTTC.

This clone was seen a single time. This rearrangement joins TRBV5-6 to TRBJ2-7; D unresolved. The germline gives CDR1 SGHDT, CDR2 YYEEEE. Trimming removed 1 base from V and 6 bases from J, with 8 bases in between. The CDR3 is 12 amino acids. In nucleotides, the CDR3 is TGTGCCAGCAGCTTGAATCGTTTCGAGCAGTACTTC. As protein: CASSLNRFEQYF.

With regard to this clone: This sample also contains other DNA sequences that code for the same CDR3. The rearrangement links TRBV6-1 to TRBJ2-1, with 10 positions matching TRBD1. The CDR3 loop spans 13 amino acids. CDR1 and CDR2 from the germline V gene are MNHNS and SASEGT. J gave up 4 bases and V 8 bases, and 2 bases lay outside the gene matches. DNA for the CDR3: TGTGCCAGCCGGGACAGGGGATACAATGAGCAGTTCTTC. Amino acid sequence: CASRDRGYNEQFF.

The chain couples TRBV13 to TRBJ2-3; TRBD2 matches at 9 bases. After removal of 5 bases from V and 4 bases from J, the junction contained 4 bases not matched to a gene. This CDR3 has 14 amino acids. Germline V gene sequence: CDR1 PRHDT, CDR2 FYEKMQ (reference sequence). The CDR3 here is CASSQGLAADTQYF. The CDR3 bases are TGTGCCAGCAGCCAGGGACTAGCAGCAGATACGCAGTATTTT.

The rearrangement links TRBV7-3 to TRBJ1-5, with 7 bases that match TRBD1. CDR3 length: 21 residues. Germline CDR1 reads SGHTA; CDR2 reads FQGTGA. Losses at the gene ends were 5 bases for V and 0 bases for J; bases not matched to a gene: 22. The DNA for the CDR3 is TGTGCCAGCAGCACAGGGGCCCCCGGGACAGAATACTTCAATAGCAATCAGCCCCAGCATTTT. It specifies CASSTGAPGTEYFNSNQPQHF.

The chain is built from TRBV19 and TRBJ1-2; 7 bases fit TRBD1. Germline V CDR1 and CDR2: LNHDA, SQIVND (reference sequence). The CDR3 is made up of 15 amino acids. V lost 5 bases and J lost 4; bases outside the gene matches: 10. The CDR3 DNA reads as TGTGCCAGTAGTGCCCTCCGGGACAGACCCTATGGCTACACCTTC. Translation: CASSALRDRPYGYTF.

The chain is built from TRBV4-1 and TRBJ2-7; either TRBD1 or TRBD2 may fit D (5 bases each). The germline CDR1 and CDR2 sequences are MGHRA and YSYEKL. The germline V and J ends were trimmed by 4 bases and 1 base, with 20 bases remaining between them. The CDR3 sequence is 17 residues long. The CDR3 reads CASSLSLGTMNSYEQYF. The CDR3 DNA reads TGCGCCAGCAGCCTTTCCCTCGGGACCATGAATTCCTACGAGCAGTACTTC.

The J gene is TRBJ2-7, the V gene TRBV5-5; D remains ambiguous. CDR1 is SGHKS and CDR2 is YYEKEE in the germline V gene (reference sequence). The CDR3 consists of 13 residues. V lost 0 bases to trimming and J lost 2 bases, with 6 bases between them. This CDR3 reads CASSLAETYEQYF. The CDR3 DNA follows: TGTGCCAGCAGCTTGGCCGAGACCTACGAGCAGTACTTC.

The V call is TRBV7-9, the J call TRBJ2-1, with D unclear. Trimming pared 3 bases from V and 5 bases from J, leaving 11 bases between. The CDR3 is 14 amino acids. CDR1 and CDR2 from the germline V gene are SEHNR and FQNEAQ (reference sequence). Here the CDR3 reads CASSFGVQNNEQFF. The CDR3 region has the DNA TGTGCCAGCAGCTTTGGCGTACAAAACAATGAGCAGTTCTTC.

The rearrangement joins TRBV5-1 to TRBJ2-1; 11 bases are shared with TRBD2. The CDR3 covers 17 residues. Germline V gives CDR1 SGHRS, CDR2 YFSETQ. V was pared by 4 bases and J by 5 bases, with 11 bases of the junction left unmatched. The CDR3 sequence: CASSQTSGRRWNNEQFF. The CDR3 DNA is TGCGCCAGCAGCCAAACTAGCGGGAGAAGGTGGAACAATGAGCAGTTCTTC. Based on the CDR3 plus reference TRBV5-1 and TRBJ2-1, the full variable domain is KAGVTQTPRYLIKTRGQQVTLSCSPISGHRSVSWYQQTPGQGLQFLFEYFSETQRNKGNFPGRFSGRQFSNSRSEMNVSTLELGDSALYLCASSQTSGRRWNNEQFFGPGTRLTVL.

This sequence joins TRBV6-5 and TRBJ2-1; 7 nucleotides align to TRBD1. Germline-derived CDR1 and CDR2 are MNHEY and SVGAGI. J was trimmed by 6 bases and V by 6 bases; bases with no gene match: 8. The CDR3 has 14 amino acids. The CDR3 is CASSPGTAGNEQFF. The DNA of the CDR3 is TGTGCCAGCAGCCCTGGGACAGCCGGCAATGAGCAGTTCTTC.

The chain couples TRBV10-2 to TRBJ2-1, with D tentatively TRBD1 (5 bases). Trimming took off 3 bases at V and 0 bases at J, with 12 bases between the two ends. This CDR3 spans 16 amino acids. Germline V lookup: CDR1 WSHSY, CDR2 SAAADI. CDR3 in amino acids: CASSDPGLSSYNEQFF. CDR3 sequence (DNA): TGCGCCAGCAGTGACCCAGGGTTGAGCTCCTACAATGAGCAGTTCTTC.

The rearrangement joins TRBV12-2 to TRBJ1-2. TRBV12-2 constitutes a pseudogene. The CDR3 runs to 15 residues. The CDR3 DNA is TGTGCAAGTCGCTTAGCGTTAAAGCTCTCGAGGGGCTACACCTTC. Translated: CASRLALKLSRGYTF.